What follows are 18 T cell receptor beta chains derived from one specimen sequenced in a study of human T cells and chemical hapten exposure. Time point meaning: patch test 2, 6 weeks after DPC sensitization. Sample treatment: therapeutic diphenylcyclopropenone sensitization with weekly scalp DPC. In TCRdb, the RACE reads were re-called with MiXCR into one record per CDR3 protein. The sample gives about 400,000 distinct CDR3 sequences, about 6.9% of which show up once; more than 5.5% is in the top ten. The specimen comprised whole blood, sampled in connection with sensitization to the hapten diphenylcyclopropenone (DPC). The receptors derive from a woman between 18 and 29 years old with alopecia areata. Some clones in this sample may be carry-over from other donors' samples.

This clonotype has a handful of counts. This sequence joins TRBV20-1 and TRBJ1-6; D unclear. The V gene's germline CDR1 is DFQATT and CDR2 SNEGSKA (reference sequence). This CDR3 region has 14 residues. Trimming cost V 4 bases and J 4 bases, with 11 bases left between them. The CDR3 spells CSATKGLYNSPLHF. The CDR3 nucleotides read TGCAGTGCTACGAAAGGACTTTATAATTCACCCCTCCACTTT.

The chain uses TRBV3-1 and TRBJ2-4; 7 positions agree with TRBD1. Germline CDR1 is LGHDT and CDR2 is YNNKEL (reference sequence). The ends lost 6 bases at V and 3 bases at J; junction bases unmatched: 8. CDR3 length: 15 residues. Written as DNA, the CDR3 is TGTGCCAGCAGTGATAACAGGGGCGTCAAAAACATTCAGTACTTC. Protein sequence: CASSDNRGVKNIQYF. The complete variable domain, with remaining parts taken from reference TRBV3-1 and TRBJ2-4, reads DTAVSQTPKYLVTQMGNDKSIKCEQNLGHDTMYWYKQDSKKFLKIMFSYNNKELIINETVPNRFSPKSPDKAHLNLHINSLELGDSAVYFCASSDNRGVKNIQYFGAGTRLSVL.

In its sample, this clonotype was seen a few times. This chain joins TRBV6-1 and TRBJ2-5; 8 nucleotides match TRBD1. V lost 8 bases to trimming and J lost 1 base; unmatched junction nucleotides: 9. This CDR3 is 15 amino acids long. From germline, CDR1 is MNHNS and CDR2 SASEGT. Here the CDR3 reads CASQRTGHPQETQYF. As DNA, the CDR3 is TGTGCCAGCCAACGGACAGGGCATCCCCAAGAGACCCAGTACTTC.

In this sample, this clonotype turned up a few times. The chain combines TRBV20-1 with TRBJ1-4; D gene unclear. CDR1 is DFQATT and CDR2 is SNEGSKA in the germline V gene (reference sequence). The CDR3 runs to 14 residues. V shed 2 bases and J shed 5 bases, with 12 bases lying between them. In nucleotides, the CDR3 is TGCAGTGCTAGATTGGACGCGACGAATGAAAAACTGTTTTTT. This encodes CSARLDATNEKLFF.

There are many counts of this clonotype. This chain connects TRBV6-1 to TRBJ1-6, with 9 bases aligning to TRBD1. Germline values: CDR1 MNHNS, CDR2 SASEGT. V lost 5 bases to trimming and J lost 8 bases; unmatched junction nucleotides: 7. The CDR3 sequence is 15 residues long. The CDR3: CASSTGQGSDSPLHF. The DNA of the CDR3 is TGTGCCAGCAGTACCGGACAGGGGTCGGATTCACCCCTCCACTTT.

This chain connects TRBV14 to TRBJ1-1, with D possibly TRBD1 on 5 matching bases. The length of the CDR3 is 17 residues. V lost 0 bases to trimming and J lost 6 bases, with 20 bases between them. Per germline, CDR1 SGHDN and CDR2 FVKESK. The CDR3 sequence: CASSQDRGVSIVAEAFF. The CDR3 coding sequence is TGTGCCAGCAGCCAAGATAGGGGCGTTTCAATAGTCGCTGAAGCTTTCTTT.

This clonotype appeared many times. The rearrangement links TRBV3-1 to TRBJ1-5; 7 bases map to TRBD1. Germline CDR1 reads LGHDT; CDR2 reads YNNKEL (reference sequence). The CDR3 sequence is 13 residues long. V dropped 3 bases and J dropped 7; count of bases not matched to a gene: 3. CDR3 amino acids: CASSQWTGQPQHF. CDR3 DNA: TGTGCCAGCAGCCAGTGGACAGGCCAGCCCCAGCATTTT.

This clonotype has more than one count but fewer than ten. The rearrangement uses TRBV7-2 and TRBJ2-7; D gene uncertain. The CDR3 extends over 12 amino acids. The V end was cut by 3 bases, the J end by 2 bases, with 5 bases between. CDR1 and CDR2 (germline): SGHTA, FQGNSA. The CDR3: CASSFTTYEQYF. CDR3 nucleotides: TGTGCCAGCAGCTTCACTACCTACGAGCAGTACTTC. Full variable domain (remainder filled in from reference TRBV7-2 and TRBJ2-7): GAGVSQSPSNKVTEKGKDVELRCDPISGHTALYWYRQSLGQGLEFLIYFQGNSAPDKSGLPSDRFSAERTGGSVSTLTIQRTQQEDSAVYLCASSFTTYEQYFGPGTRLTVT.

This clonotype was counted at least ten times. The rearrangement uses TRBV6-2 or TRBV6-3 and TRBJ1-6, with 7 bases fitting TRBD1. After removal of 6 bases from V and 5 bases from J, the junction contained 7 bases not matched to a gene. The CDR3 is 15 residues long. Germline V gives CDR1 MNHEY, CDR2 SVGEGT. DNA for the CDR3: TGTGCCAGCAGGCCCCGGGACAGTGATAATTCACCCCTCCACTTT. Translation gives CASRPRDSDNSPLHF.

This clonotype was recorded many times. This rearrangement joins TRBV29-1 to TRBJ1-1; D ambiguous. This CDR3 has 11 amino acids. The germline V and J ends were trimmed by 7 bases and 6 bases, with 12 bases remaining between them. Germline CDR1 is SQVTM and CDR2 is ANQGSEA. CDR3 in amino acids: CSAEPRSEAFF. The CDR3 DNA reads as TGCAGCGCCGAGCCCCGCTCTGAAGCTTTCTTT.

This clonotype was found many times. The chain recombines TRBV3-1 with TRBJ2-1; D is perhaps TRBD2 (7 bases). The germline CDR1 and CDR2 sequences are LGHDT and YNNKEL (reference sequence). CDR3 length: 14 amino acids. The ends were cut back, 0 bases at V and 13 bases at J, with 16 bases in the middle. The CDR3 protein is CASSQEARGGGQFF. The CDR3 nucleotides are TGTGCCAGCAGCCAAGAGGCCCGAGGGGGGGGACAGTTCTTC.

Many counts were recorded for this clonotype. The CDR3 is CASSPARWTSGGPPGIQYF. The CDR3 nucleotides read TGTGCCAGCAGTCCCGCGCGATGGACTAGCGGGGGGCCGCCTGGCATTCAGTACTTC. The V gene is TRBV6-2 or TRBV6-3, the J gene TRBJ2-4; 14 nucleotides align to TRBD2. The V gene's germline CDR1 is MNHEY and CDR2 SVGEGT. With V trimmed by 5 bases and J by 9 bases, 18 bases remained unmatched. This CDR3 region has 19 residues.

The CDR3 loop reads CSAIFGTSGYNEQFF. In DNA form, the CDR3 reads TGCAGTGCGATATTCGGGACTAGCGGTTACAATGAGCAGTTCTTC. The chain links TRBV20-1 to TRBJ2-1; 11 bases agree with TRBD2. Germline values: CDR1 DFQATT, CDR2 SNEGSKA (reference sequence). V was clipped by 6 bases and J by 4 bases; unmatched bases: 8. The CDR3 contains 15 residues.

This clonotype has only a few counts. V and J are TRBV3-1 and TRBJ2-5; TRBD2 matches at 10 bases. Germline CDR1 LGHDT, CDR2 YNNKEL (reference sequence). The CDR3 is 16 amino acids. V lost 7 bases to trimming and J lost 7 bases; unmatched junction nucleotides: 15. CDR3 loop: CASIHRLAGAGGTQYF. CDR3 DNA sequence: TGTGCCAGCATCCATCGGCTAGCGGGGGCCGGGGGGACCCAGTACTTC.

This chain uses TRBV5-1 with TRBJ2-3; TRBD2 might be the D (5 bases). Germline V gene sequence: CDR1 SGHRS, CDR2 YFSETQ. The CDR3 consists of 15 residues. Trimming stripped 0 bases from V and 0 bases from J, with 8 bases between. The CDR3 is CASSLDGLSTDTQYF. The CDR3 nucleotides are TGCGCCAGCAGCTTGGACGGACTTAGCACAGATACGCAGTATTTT.

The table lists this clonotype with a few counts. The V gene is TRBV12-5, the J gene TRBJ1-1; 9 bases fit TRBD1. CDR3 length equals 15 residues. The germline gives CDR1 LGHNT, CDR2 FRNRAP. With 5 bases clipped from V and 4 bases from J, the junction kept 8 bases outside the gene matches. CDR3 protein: CASGDQQGAATEAFF. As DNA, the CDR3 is TGTGCTAGTGGTGACCAACAGGGGGCCGCCACTGAAGCTTTCTTT. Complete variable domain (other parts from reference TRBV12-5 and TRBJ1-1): DARVTQTPRHKVTEMGQEVTMRCQPILGHNTVFWYRQTMMQGLELLAYFRNRAPLDDSGMPKDRFSAEMPDATLATLKIQPSEPRDSAVYFCASGDQQGAATEAFFGQGTRLTVV.

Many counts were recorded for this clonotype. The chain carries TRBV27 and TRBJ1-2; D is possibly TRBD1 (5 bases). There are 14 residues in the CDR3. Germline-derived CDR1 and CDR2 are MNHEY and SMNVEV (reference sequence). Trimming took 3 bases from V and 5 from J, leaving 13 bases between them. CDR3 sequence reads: CASSFAGPEYGYTF. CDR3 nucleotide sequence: TGTGCCAGCAGTTTTGCGGGGCCGGAGTATGGCTACACCTTC.

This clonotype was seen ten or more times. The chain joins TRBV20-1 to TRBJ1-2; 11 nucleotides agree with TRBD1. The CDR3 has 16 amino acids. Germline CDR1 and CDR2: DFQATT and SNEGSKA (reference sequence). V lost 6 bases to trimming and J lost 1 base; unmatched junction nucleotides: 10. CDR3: CSAYTGTGGINYGYTF. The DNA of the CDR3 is TGCAGTGCCTACACCGGGACAGGGGGTATTAACTATGGCTACACCTTC.